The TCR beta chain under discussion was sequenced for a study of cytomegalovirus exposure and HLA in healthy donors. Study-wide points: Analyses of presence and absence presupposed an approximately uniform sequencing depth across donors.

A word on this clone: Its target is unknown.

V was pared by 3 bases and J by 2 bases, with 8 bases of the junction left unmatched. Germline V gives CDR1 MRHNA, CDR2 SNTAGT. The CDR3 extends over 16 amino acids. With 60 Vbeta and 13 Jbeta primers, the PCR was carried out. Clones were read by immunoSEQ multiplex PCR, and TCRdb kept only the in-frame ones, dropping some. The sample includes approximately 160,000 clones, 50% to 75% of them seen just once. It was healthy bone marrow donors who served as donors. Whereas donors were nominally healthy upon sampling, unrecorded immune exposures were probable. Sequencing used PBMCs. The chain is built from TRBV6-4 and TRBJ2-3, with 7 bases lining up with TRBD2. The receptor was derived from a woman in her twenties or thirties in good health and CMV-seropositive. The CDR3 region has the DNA TGTGCCAGCAGTGATACCCCCGGGACTAACACAGATACGCAGTATTTT. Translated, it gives CASSDTPGTNTDTQYF.